Listed here are 20 T cell receptor beta chains from one sample, sequenced in a study of T cells in Graves' hyperthyroidism and ophthalmopathy. RNA transcripts were the template for amplifying TCR beta CDR3 regions. HTBI primers drove first-round RT-PCR of the TCR CDR3. A single record per CDR3 protein comes from TCRdb applying MiXCR to the multiplex PCR reads. The sample consists of under 450,000 distinct CDR3 sequences, approximately 15% of them appearing once. The specimen was blood. These receptors were collected from a woman between 18 and 30 years old with Graves' hyperthyroidism.

In this sample, this clonotype turned up many times. V gene TRBV11-3 combines with J gene TRBJ2-7; either TRBD1 or TRBD2 may supply D (5 bases each). The length of the CDR3 is 18 residues. V lost 1 base, J lost 0 bases, and 19 bases lay in between. CDR1 SGHNT and CDR2 YENEEA come from the germline V gene. The CDR3 DNA sequence: TGTGCCAGCAGCTTAGGCGGCCCCGGGACCAAAAGCTCCTACGAGCAGTACTTC. It specifies CASSLGGPGTKSSYEQYF.

This clonotype was seen only a few times. The chain links TRBV2 to TRBJ2-1; D gene uncertain. The CDR3 is 16 amino acids. V was clipped by 6 bases and J by 0 bases, with 15 bases between them. CDR1 is SNHLY, CDR2 FYNNEI, per germline. CDR3 sequence: CASSQNSVSSYNEQFF. The CDR3 region has the DNA TGTGCCAGCAGCCAAAATTCCGTGAGCTCCTACAATGAGCAGTTCTTC.

This clonotype was detected only a few times. The chain couples TRBV19 to TRBJ2-7, with 9 bases fitting TRBD2. The V gene's germline CDR1 is LNHDA and CDR2 SQIVND (reference sequence). Losses at the gene ends were 5 bases for V and 0 bases for J; bases not matched to a gene: 5. The CDR3 is 15 amino acids. CDR3 coding DNA: TGTGCCAGTAGTGTAAGCGGGAGGAACTCCTACGAGCAGTACTTC. Residues: CASSVSGRNSYEQYF.

This clonotype was recorded many times. The chain carries TRBV6-5 and TRBJ1-1; unclear D gene. The germline V gene encodes CDR1 MNHEY and CDR2 SVGAGI. This CDR3 is built from 14 residues. V lost 2 bases and J 5 bases, leaving 12 bases between the germline ends. The CDR3 loop is CASSYTKYRTEAFF. The CDR3 nucleotides read TGTGCCAGCAGTTACACAAAGTACAGAACTGAAGCTTTCTTT.

This clonotype was found many times. The V call is TRBV7-2, the J call TRBJ1-2; D possibly corresponds to TRBD1 (5 bases). This CDR3 spans 13 amino acids. The germline CDR1 and CDR2 sequences are SGHTA and FQGNSA. V was trimmed by 6 bases and J by 2 bases, leaving 10 bases between them. The CDR3 DNA reads as TGTGCCAGCAGTTTGACAGACAACTATGGCTACACCTTC. This translates into CASSLTDNYGYTF.

The table lists this clonotype with many counts. The chain employs TRBV2 and TRBJ2-3; a possible D gene is TRBD1 (6 bases). Per the germline V gene, CDR1 is SNHLY and CDR2 is FYNNEI. The V end lost 8 bases, the J end lost 2 bases, and 14 bases lay between the germline ends. The CDR3 contains 14 residues. The CDR3 loop reads CASGRDKATDTQYF. CDR3 nucleotide sequence: TGTGCCAGCGGCCGGGACAAGGCCACAGATACGCAGTATTTT.

The table lists this clonotype with a few counts. It is unclear where the CDR3 begins or ends on the DNA, so no DNA is shown, and the CDR3 is as TCRdb lists it. CDR3: CASSSSGVTEAFF. The V gene is TRBV6-1, the J gene TRBJ1-1; the table names TRBD1, a call not compared with the DNA. Germline lookup yields CDR1 MNHNS and CDR2 SASEGT. The CDR3 totals 13 residues, both ends included.

This clonotype showed up just a few times. This chain links TRBV2 with TRBJ2-7, with 7 bases fitting TRBD1. The V segment lost 6 bases and the J segment 3 bases; nucleotides outside the gene matches: 8. Germline V gene lookup returns CDR1 SNHLY and CDR2 FYNNEI. CDR3 length equals 14 residues. The CDR3 bases are TGTGCCAGCAGCGCCGGGACAGCGTACTACGAGCAGTACTTC. This gives the protein CASSAGTAYYEQYF.

This clonotype has more than one count but fewer than ten. This sequence joins TRBV6-2 or TRBV6-3 and TRBJ1-1; TRBD1 aligns across 8 bases. The CDR3 runs to 13 residues. The V gene's germline CDR1 is MNHEY and CDR2 SVGEGT. V was clipped by 4 bases and J by 7 bases; unmatched bases: 5. The CDR3 bases are TGTGCCAGCAGTTTGGACAGGGTAAATGAAGCTTTCTTT. Its translation is CASSLDRVNEAFF.

This clonotype occurred a few times. The gene calls are TRBV7-9 and TRBJ1-2; D unresolved. V shed 1 base and J shed 8 bases, with 8 bases lying between them. Germline V gives CDR1 SEHNR, CDR2 FQNEAQ (reference sequence). CDR3 length: 12 residues. The CDR3 bases are TGTGCCAGCAGCTTAGTGGAAGGCGGCTACACCTTC. Amino acids: CASSLVEGGYTF.

This clonotype came up many times. The CDR3 DNA reads as TGTGCCAGCCTTTCTTACGGGACAGGGGGTTCACTAGCCAAAAACATTCAGTACTTC. Translated, it gives CASLSYGTGGSLAKNIQYF. V gene TRBV28 combines with J gene TRBJ2-4; 11 bases align to TRBD1. Trimming cost V 8 bases and J 0 bases; bases outside gene matches: 15. The CDR3 length is 19 residues. Germline V lookup: CDR1 MDHEN, CDR2 SYDVKM.

For this clonotype: A much larger clone sits a single nucleotide away, making a read error possible. V is TRBV19 and J is TRBJ1-1; TRBD1 might be the D (6 bases). Germline V gene sequence: CDR1 LNHDA, CDR2 SQIVND (reference sequence). The CDR3 spans 14 residues. Deletions cut 8 bases from V and 1 base from J, with 14 bases between. The CDR3 region is CASGNRAWNTEAFF. CDR3 bases: TGTGCCAGTGGGAACAGGGCCTGGAACACTGAAGCTTTCTTT.

Ten or more counts support this clonotype. The rearrangement uses TRBV6-1 and TRBJ2-7; D not certain. The germline V gene encodes CDR1 MNHNS and CDR2 SASEGT. V was cut by 7 bases and J by 6 bases, with 10 bases left in between. This CDR3 contains 11 residues. In nucleotides, the CDR3 is TGTGCCAGCACCACCGCCCGCGAGCAGTACTTC. Protein product: CASTTAREQYF.

This clonotype turned up a few times. This chain's CDR3 is CASTPSGSSYNEQFF. The CDR3 bases are TGTGCCAGCACCCCGAGCGGGAGCTCCTACAATGAGCAGTTCTTC. V gene TRBV6-1 combines with J gene TRBJ2-1; 8 positions match TRBD2. Germline V CDR1 and CDR2: MNHNS, SASEGT. V lost 7 bases, J lost 0 bases, and 5 bases stayed unmatched. The CDR3 has 15 residues.

This clonotype was seen at least ten times. V usage is TRBV20-1 and J usage is TRBJ2-5; D is tentatively TRBD1 or TRBD2 (5 bases each). Germline V lookup: CDR1 DFQATT, CDR2 SNEGSKA (reference sequence). Trimming cost V 0 bases and J 1 base, with 9 bases left between them. This CDR3 has 14 residues. CDR3 sequence reads: CSARDLGTQETQYF. CDR3 in DNA: TGCAGTGCTAGAGATCTCGGGACCCAAGAGACCCAGTACTTC.

There are many counts of this clonotype. The chain is built from TRBV5-1 and TRBJ1-1, with D unclear. The V gene lost 4 bases and the J gene lost 1 base, with 11 bases spanning the gap. Germline CDR1 and CDR2: SGHRS and YFSETQ. The CDR3 runs 14 residues. The CDR3 sequence is CASSPLSENTEAFF. The CDR3 DNA follows: TGCGCCAGCAGCCCACTCAGTGAGAACACTGAAGCTTTCTTT.

This clonotype was seen many times. The chain has TRBV7-9 and TRBJ2-1; D might be TRBD1 (6 bases). V gave up 5 bases and J gave up 3 bases, with 23 bases separating them. The CDR3 covers 18 residues. The V gene's germline CDR1 is SEHNR and CDR2 FQNEAQ (reference sequence). The CDR3 nucleotides are TGTGCCAGCAGCCCCGGGACACTAGAAAATGGCCTCTACAATGAGCAGTTCTTC. The encoded protein is CASSPGTLENGLYNEQFF.

The sample holds many counts of this clonotype. The V call is TRBV12-3 or TRBV12-4, the J call TRBJ2-7; the match to TRBD2 covers 10 bases. V lost 5 bases and J lost 2; bases outside the gene matches: 9. The CDR3 length is 16 residues. The DNA of the CDR3 is TGTGCCAGCAGTCCCGGGCTTAGCGGGAGGCCCTACGAGCAGTACTTC. It yields the protein CASSPGLSGRPYEQYF.

This clonotype has just a few counts. The V call is TRBV4-2, the J call TRBJ2-4; tentatively, D is TRBD1 (6 bases). This CDR3 is built from 15 residues. Trimming pared 4 bases from V and 8 bases from J, leaving 18 bases between. Germline loops: CDR1 LGHNA, CDR2 YNFKEQ. The CDR3 loop is CASSLNTRGLDIQYF. Written as DNA, the CDR3 is TGTGCCAGCAGCCTTAATACCAGGGGTTTGGACATTCAGTACTTC.

This clonotype was counted at least ten times. The chain recombines TRBV20-1 with TRBJ2-7; D is ambiguous. The CDR3 is made up of 10 amino acids. CDR1 and CDR2 (germline): DFQATT, SNEGSKA (reference sequence). V was shortened by 3 bases and J by 1 base, with 1 base between the two germline ends. The CDR3 here is CSARSYEQYF. CDR3 bases: TGCAGTGCTAGGTCCTACGAGCAGTACTTC.